This record concerns one T cell receptor beta chain sequence. What it binds is not known. The data were taken from a study of T cell responses to AZD1222 COVID-19 vaccine. Sequenced by immunoSEQ multiplex PCR; TCRdb stores in-frame clones only, minus some. The sample consists of about 150,000 clones, 90% of them appearing once. CDR3 size: 12 residues. Trimming cost V 6 bases and J 2 bases, with 6 bases left between them. CDR1 and CDR2 from the germline V gene are PRHDT and FYEKMQ (reference sequence). Study-level results: A mostly white British donor set with more females was recruited, and clonal diversity was possibly underestimated. Two doses of AZD1222 preceded a rise in Spike-specific TCR breadth and depth. Of spike-specific TCRs, nearly half reportedly target regions left unmutated in variants. Seropositive status at baseline applied to only a handful of AZD1222 recipients.

The sample here was peripheral blood, taken on day 0 of AZD1222 vaccination. This sequence originates from an adult in good health. The chain has TRBV13 and TRBJ2-3; D not certain. The CDR3 here is CASSSNTDTQYF. The CDR3 bases are TGTGCCAGCAGTTCCAACACAGATACGCAGTATTTT.